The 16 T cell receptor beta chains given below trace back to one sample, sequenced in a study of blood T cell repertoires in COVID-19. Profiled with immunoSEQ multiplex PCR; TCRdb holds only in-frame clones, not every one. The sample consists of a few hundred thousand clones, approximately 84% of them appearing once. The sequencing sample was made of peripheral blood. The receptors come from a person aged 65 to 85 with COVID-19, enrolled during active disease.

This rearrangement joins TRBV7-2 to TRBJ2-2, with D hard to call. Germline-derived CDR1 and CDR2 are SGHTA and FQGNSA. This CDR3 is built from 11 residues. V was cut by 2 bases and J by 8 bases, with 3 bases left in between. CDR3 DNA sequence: TGTGCCAGCAGCTTACAGGGGGAGCTGTTTTTT. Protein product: CASSLQGELFF.

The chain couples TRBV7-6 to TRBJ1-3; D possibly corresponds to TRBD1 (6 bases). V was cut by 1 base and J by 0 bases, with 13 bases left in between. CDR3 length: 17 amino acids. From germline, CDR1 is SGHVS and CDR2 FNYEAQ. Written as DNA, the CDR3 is TGTGCCAGCAGCTTAGTCGGGGGGGCCCCCTCTGGAAACACCATATATTTT. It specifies CASSLVGGAPSGNTIYF.

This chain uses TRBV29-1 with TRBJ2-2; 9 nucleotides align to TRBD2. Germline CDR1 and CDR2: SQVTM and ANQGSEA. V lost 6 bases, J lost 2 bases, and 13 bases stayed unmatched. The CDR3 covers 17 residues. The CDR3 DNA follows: TGCAGCGTACCACAGAAGACTAGCGGAGCTAACACCGGGGAGCTGTTTTTT. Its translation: CSVPQKTSGANTGELFF.

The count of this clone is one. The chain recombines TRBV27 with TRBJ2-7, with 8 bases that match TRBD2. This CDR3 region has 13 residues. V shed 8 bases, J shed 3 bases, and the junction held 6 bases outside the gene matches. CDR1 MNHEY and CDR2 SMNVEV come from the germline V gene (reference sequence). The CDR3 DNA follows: TGTGCCAGCGGTAGCGGGATTATCTACGAGCAGTACTTC. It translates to CASGSGIIYEQYF.

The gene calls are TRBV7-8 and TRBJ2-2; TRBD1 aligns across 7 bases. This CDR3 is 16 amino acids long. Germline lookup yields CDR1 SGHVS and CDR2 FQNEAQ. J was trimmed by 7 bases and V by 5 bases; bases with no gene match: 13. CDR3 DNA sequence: TGTGCCAGCAGCCACCTCGACAGGGCCGGGATCGGGGAGCTGTTTTTT. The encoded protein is CASSHLDRAGIGELFF.

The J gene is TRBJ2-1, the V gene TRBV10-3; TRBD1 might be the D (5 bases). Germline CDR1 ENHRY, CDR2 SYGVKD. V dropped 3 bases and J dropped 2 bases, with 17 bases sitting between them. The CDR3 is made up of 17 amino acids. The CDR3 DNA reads TGTGCCATCAGTGACCCCAGGGTTCTCGGAGCCTACAATGAGCAGTTCTTC. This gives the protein CAISDPRVLGAYNEQFF.

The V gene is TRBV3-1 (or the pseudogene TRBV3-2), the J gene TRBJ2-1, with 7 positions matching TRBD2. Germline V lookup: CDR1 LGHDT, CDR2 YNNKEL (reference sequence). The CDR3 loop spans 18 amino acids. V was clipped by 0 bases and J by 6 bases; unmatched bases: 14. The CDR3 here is CASSQEALTAGIVNEQFF. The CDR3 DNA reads TGTGCCAGCAGCCAAGAAGCGCTGACAGCGGGGATAGTCAATGAGCAGTTCTTC.

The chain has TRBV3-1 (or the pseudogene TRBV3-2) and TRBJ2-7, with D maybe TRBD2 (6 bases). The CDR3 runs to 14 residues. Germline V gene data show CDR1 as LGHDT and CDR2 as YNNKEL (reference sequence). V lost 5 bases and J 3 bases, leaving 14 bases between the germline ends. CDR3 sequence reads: CASSIAATYYEQYF. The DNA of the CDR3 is TGTGCCAGCAGCATAGCGGCAACTTACTACGAGCAGTACTTC.

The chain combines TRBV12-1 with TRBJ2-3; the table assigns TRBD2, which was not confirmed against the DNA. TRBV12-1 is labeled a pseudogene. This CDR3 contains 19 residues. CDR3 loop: CASSPLSLSAGGLTDTQYF. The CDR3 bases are TGTGCCAGCAGCCCACTTTCGCTGTCTGCGGGGGGGCTTACAGATACGCAGTATTTT.

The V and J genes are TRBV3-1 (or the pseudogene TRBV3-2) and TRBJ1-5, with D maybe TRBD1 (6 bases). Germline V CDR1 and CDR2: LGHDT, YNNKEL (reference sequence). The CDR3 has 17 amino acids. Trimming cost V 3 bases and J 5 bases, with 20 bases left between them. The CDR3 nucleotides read TGTGCCAGCAGCCACCACAGGGTATTGAATAGGGATCAGCCCCAGCATTTT. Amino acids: CASSHHRVLNRDQPQHF.

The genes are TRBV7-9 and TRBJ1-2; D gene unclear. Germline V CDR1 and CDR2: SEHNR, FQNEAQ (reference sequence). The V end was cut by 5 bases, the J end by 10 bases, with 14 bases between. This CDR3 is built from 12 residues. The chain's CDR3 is CASSLRTGPYTF. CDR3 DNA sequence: TGTGCCAGCAGCCTCCGAACCGGTCCCTACACCTTC.

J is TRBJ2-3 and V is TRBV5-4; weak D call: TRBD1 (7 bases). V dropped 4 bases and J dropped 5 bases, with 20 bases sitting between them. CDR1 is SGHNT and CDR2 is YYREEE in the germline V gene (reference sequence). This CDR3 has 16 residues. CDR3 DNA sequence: TGTGCCAGCAGCCCGTACAGGGGAGGAGGCCAAGATACGCAGTATTTT. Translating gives CASSPYRGGGQDTQYF.

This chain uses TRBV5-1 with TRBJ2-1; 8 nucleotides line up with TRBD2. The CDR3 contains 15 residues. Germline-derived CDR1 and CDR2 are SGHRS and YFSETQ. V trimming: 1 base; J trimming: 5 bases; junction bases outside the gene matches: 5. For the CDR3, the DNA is TGCGCCAGCAGCTTGTCGGGGGGGCCTCACAATGAGCAGTTCTTC. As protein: CASSLSGGPHNEQFF.

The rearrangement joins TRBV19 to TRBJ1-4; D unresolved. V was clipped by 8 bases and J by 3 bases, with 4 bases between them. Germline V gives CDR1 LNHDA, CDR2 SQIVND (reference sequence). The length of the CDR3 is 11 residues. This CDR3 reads CASSANEKLFF. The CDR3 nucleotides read TGTGCCAGTTCGGCTAATGAAAAACTGTTTTTT.

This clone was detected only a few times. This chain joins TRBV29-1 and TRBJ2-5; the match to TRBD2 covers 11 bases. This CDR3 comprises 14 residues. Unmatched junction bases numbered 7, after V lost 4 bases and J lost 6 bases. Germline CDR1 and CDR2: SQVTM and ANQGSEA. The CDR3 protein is CSVGLAGGSKTQYF. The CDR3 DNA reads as TGCAGCGTTGGCCTAGCGGGAGGTAGTAAGACCCAGTACTTC.

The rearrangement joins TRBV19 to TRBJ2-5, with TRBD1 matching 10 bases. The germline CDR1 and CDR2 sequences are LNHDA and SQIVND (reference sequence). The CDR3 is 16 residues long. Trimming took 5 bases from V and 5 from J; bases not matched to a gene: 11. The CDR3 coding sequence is TGTGCCAGTAGTCCCCGAGACAGGGGGCAAAAGGAGACCCAGTACTTC. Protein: CASSPRDRGQKETQYF. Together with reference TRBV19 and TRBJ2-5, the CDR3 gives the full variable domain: DGGITQSPKYLFRKEGQNVTLSCEQNLNHDAMYWYRQDPGQGLRLIYYSQIVNDFQKGDIAEGYSVSREKKESFPLTVTSAQKNPTAFYLCASSPRDRGQKETQYFGPGTRLLVL.